These 3 T cell receptor beta chains were all obtained from the same sample, sequenced in a study of technical replicates of blood from several donors. Clones were read by immunoSEQ multiplex PCR, and TCRdb kept only the in-frame ones, dropping some. The sample has 77,000 or so clones; 80% to 95% are singletons. What was sequenced was T cells isolated from PBMCs. The source of these receptors is a human donor in good health.

The V and J genes are TRBV20-1 and TRBJ2-5, with D perhaps TRBD2 (6 bases). Germline V gene lookup returns CDR1 DFQATT and CDR2 SNEGSKA (reference sequence). V was shortened by 6 bases and J by 5 bases, with 10 bases between the two germline ends. The CDR3 has 11 residues. The DNA of the CDR3 is TGCAGTGCCAGGAGGGTTGAGACCCAGTACTTC. Amino acid sequence: CSARRVETQYF.

The V call is TRBV6-6, the J call TRBJ1-5, with D unresolved. The germline gives CDR1 MNHNY, CDR2 SVGAGI (reference sequence). Trimming stripped 6 bases from V and 4 bases from J, with 7 bases between. This CDR3 is built from 12 residues. CDR3 in DNA: TGTGCCAGCAGGGAGGAAAATCAGCCCCAGCATTTT. It is translated as CASREENQPQHF.

The V call is TRBV19, the J call TRBJ2-3; 7 bases align to TRBD1. Trimming took 5 bases from V and 3 from J; bases not matched to a gene: 8. The CDR3 has 15 amino acids. CDR1 is LNHDA and CDR2 is SQIVND in the germline V gene (reference sequence). Here the CDR3 reads CASSLVTGITDTQYF. For the CDR3, the DNA is TGTGCCAGTAGTCTGGTGACAGGGATAACAGATACGCAGTATTTT. The whole variable domain, filled in from reference TRBV19 and TRBJ2-3, reads DGGITQSPKYLFRKEGQNVTLSCEQNLNHDAMYWYRQDPGQGLRLIYYSQIVNDFQKGDIAEGYSVSREKKESFPLTVTSAQKNPTAFYLCASSLVTGITDTQYFGPGTRLTVL.